These 8 T cell receptor beta chains were all obtained from the same sample, sequenced in a study of control samples from healthy donors and cancer patients. Here immunoSEQ multiplex PCR was the method, and the copy in TCRdb shows in-frame clones only, minus some. The repertoire holds more than 20,000 clones, with around 90% as singletons. Sequences were obtained from PBMCs. The receptors shown here come from a man aged 45-65 years with lung cancer.

This clone was seen a single time. This chain joins TRBV7-6 and TRBJ2-3; either TRBD1 or TRBD2 may supply D (5 bases each). Germline V lookup: CDR1 SGHVS, CDR2 FNYEAQ. The CDR3 runs 15 residues. Trimming removed 5 bases at V and 7 bases at J, with 19 bases between. The CDR3: CASSGGVGPSNTQYF. The CDR3 bases are TGTGCCAGCAGCGGAGGTGTGGGACCGTCGAATACGCAGTATTTT.

CDR3 in amino acids: CASLRGAANTGELFF. CDR3 nucleotides: TGTGCCAGCCTGAGGGGGGCGGCGAACACCGGGGAGCTGTTTTTT. The chain employs TRBV6-5 and TRBJ2-2, with D perhaps TRBD1 or TRBD2 (6 bases each). This CDR3 has 15 residues. Germline V gives CDR1 MNHEY, CDR2 SVGAGI. Between the trimmed V and J ends, which lost 8 bases and 0 bases, there was a span of 13 bases.

The rearrangement joins TRBV4-1 to TRBJ2-2; D is undetermined. Deletions cut 5 bases from V and 1 base from J, with 8 bases between. The V gene's germline CDR1 is MGHRA and CDR2 YSYEKL. This CDR3 has 14 residues. The CDR3 sequence is CASSVSQNTGELFF. In nucleotides, the CDR3 is TGCGCCAGCAGCGTCTCACAGAACACCGGGGAGCTGTTTTTT.

V is TRBV18 and J is TRBJ1-5; D possibly corresponds to TRBD1 (5 bases). Germline V gene lookup returns CDR1 KGHSH and CDR2 LQKENI. The length of the CDR3 is 20 residues. V lost 4 bases and J lost 0, with 25 bases in between. The CDR3 loop is CASSRSRKTAEDYSNQPQHF. The DNA for the CDR3 is TGTGCCAGCTCACGAAGTAGGAAGACAGCCGAGGACTATAGCAATCAGCCCCAGCATTTT.

This sequence joins TRBV6-5 and TRBJ1-1; D unclear. The V gene lost 0 bases and the J gene lost 0 bases, with 11 bases spanning the gap. Germline V gene data show CDR1 as MNHEY and CDR2 as SVGAGI. This CDR3 comprises 16 residues. The CDR3 DNA is TGTGCCAGCAGTTACTCGATCGGGCTGCTGAACACTGAAGCTTTCTTT. Residues: CASSYSIGLLNTEAFF.

The chain employs TRBV3-1 (or the pseudogene TRBV3-2) and TRBJ1-6; D is unresolved. CDR3 length: 19 residues. V was clipped by 3 bases and J by 4 bases, with 22 bases between them. Per the germline V gene, CDR1 is LGHDT and CDR2 is YNNKEL (reference sequence). The CDR3 is CASSHTVKGSPKYNSPLHF. The CDR3, as DNA: TGTGCCAGCAGCCATACAGTGAAGGGTTCTCCAAAGTATAATTCACCCCTCCACTTT.

V and J are TRBV5-6 and TRBJ2-7, with 8 bases fitting TRBD1. The ends lost 1 base at V and 7 bases at J; junction bases unmatched: 10. This CDR3 is 15 amino acids long. Germline loops: CDR1 SGHDT, CDR2 YYEEEE. CDR3 nucleotides: TGTGCCAGCAGCTTGCTCTCCAGGGGGCTTGAGGAGCAGTACTTC. It yields the protein CASSLLSRGLEEQYF.

The V and J genes are TRBV19 and TRBJ2-5; 13 positions agree with TRBD2. CDR1 and CDR2 (germline): LNHDA, SQIVND (reference sequence). V gave up 5 bases and J gave up 5 bases; unmatched junction bases: 8. The CDR3 has 16 residues. The DNA of the CDR3 is TGTGCCAGTAGTCTTCGGACTAGCGGGGGTGTCGAGACCCAGTACTTC. Translating gives CASSLRTSGGVETQYF.